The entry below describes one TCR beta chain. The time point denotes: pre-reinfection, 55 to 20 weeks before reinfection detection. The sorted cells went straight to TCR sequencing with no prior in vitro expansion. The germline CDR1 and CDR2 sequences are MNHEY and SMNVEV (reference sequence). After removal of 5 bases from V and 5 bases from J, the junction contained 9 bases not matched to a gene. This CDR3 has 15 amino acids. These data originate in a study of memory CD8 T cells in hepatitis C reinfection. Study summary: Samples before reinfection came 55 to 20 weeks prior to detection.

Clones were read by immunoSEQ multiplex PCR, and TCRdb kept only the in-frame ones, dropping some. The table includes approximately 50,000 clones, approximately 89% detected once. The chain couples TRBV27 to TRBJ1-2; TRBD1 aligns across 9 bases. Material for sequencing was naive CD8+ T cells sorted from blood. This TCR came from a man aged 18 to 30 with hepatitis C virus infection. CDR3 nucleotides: TGTGCCAGCAGTCAGAACAGGGGGCCCGGTTATGGCTACACCTTC. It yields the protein CASSQNRGPGYGYTF.